This is a list of T cell receptor beta chains from one sample in a study of CD8+ T cells in alopecia areata. Sequencing was performed with immunoSEQ multiplex PCR; in TCRdb, only in-frame clones are kept and a portion is missing. The table includes 150,000 to 250,000 clones, 50% to 60% detected once. The sample in question was CD4+ T cells sorted from blood, obtained at week 4, from a patient treated with tofacitinib. The receptors derive from a human donor with alopecia areata. Both conserved end residues are part of each CDR3. Fields, in order: CDR3 DNA, CDR3 protein, V gene, J gene, clone size, D gene. The D gene is left open where the match is weak. Size values are once, few and many counts, or a class for expanded clones, and some rows have none.

DNA: TGTGCCACCAGCTACCGGGAGGGACCCCTCTCTGGAAACACCATATATTTT
CDR3: CATSYREGPLSGNTIYF
V: TRBV15
J: TRBJ1-3
size: -
D: -

DNA: TGTGCCGTAAGCGGGGAGAACTACAATGAGCAGTTCTTC
CDR3: CAVSGENYNEQFF
V: TRBV10-3
J: TRBJ2-1
size: few
D: TRBD2

DNA: TGCACCAGCAGCCAAGCTACTAGCGGGGGGGCGGGTTCGAAGGAGACCCAGTACTTC
CDR3: CTSSQATSGGAGSKETQYF
V: TRBV1
J: TRBJ2-5
size: -
D: -

DNA: TGTGCCAGCTCCCTACGGCTAAACTATGGCTACACCTTC
CDR3: CASSLRLNYGYTF
V: TRBV28
J: TRBJ1-2
size: -
D: -

DNA: TGTGCCAGCAGTGAAAGTTACACTGAAGCTTTCTTT
CDR3: CASSESYTEAFF
V: TRBV2
J: TRBJ1-1
size: few
D: -

DNA: TGTGCCAGCAGCTTGCGTCCTCGGGCAGTCCAAGAGACCCAGTACTTC
CDR3: CASSLRPRAVQETQYF
V: TRBV5-6
J: TRBJ2-5
size: few
D: -

DNA: TGCGCCAGCAGCCAATCCCGAAGCCAGTGGAGCACAGATACGCAGTATTTT
CDR3: CASSQSRSQWSTDTQYF
V: TRBV4-1
J: TRBJ2-3
size: -
D: -

DNA: TGTGCCGTGTGGCAGGAGGGCACTGAAGCTTTCTTT
CDR3: CAVWQEGTEAFF
V: TRBV6-5
J: TRBJ1-1
size: once
D: -

DNA: TGTGCCTGGAACCAAGGGGGAACGGGCACAGATACGCAGTATTTT
CDR3: CAWNQGGTGTDTQYF
V: TRBV30
J: TRBJ2-3
size: -
D: -

DNA: TGTGCCAGCAGCTTAGGGGCTAGCGGGGTCCGCGAGCAGTACTTC
CDR3: CASSLGASGVREQYF
V: TRBV7-2
J: TRBJ2-7
size: -
D: TRBD2

DNA: TGTGCCGAGGGGTACAGACAGGGGTACACCGGGGAGCTGTTTTTT
CDR3: CAEGYRQGYTGELFF
V: TRBV30
J: TRBJ2-2
size: -
D: TRBD1

DNA: TGCAGCGTTGAATCCTTCGACGGGGGGGCATTTAAAAACATTCAGTACTTC
CDR3: CSVESFDGGAFKNIQYF
V: TRBV29-1
J: TRBJ2-4
size: -
D: TRBD2

DNA: TGTGCCAGCAGCTTAGGGTCTGGGAATGAGCAGTTCTTC
CDR3: CASSLGSGNEQFF
V: TRBV7-2
J: TRBJ2-1
size: -
D: -

DNA: TGTGCCACCCGGTTTGGGGTCTACGAGCAGTACTTC
CDR3: CATRFGVYEQYF
V: TRBV25-1
J: TRBJ2-7
size: -
D: -

DNA: TGTGCCAGCAGCTCACAGGGGAATCAGCCCCAGCATTTT
CDR3: CASSSQGNQPQHF
V: TRBV7-2
J: TRBJ1-5
size: -
D: TRBD1

DNA: TGTGCCAGCAGTTCCACAGGGGCGAGGACTGAAGCTTTCTTT
CDR3: CASSSTGARTEAFF
V: TRBV28
J: TRBJ1-1
size: few
D: TRBD1

DNA: TGTGCCAGCAGTTTTGTACAGACGGGTGAGCAGTTCTTC
CDR3: CASSFVQTGEQFF
V: TRBV28
J: TRBJ2-1
size: -
D: -

DNA: TGTGCCAGCAGCGTAGAAGGAGTCGCTAATGAAAAACTGTTTTTT
CDR3: CASSVEGVANEKLFF
V: TRBV9
J: TRBJ1-4
size: -
D: -

DNA: TGTGCCAGCAGCCCACGTCGACAGGGGCATTACGAGCAGTACTTC
CDR3: CASSPRRQGHYEQYF
V: TRBV7-2
J: TRBJ2-7
size: few
D: TRBD1

DNA: TGTGCCTGGAGTCCTGGAGGTTTGGGGAGCATTCAGTACTTC
CDR3: CAWSPGGLGSIQYF
V: TRBV30
J: TRBJ2-4
size: -
D: -

DNA: TGCGCCAGCAGCTCAGAGGGTGAGCAGTACTTC
CDR3: CASSSEGEQYF
V: TRBV5-1
J: TRBJ2-7
size: few
D: -

DNA: TGTGCCAGCAGTTACTCGCCCAGGGAGGTCTATGGCTACACCTTC
CDR3: CASSYSPREVYGYTF
V: TRBV6-5
J: TRBJ1-2
size: -
D: -

DNA: TGTGCCAGCAGTGAAACAGGGAGGGACACTGAAGCTTTCTTT
CDR3: CASSETGRDTEAFF
V: TRBV2
J: TRBJ1-1
size: once
D: -

DNA: TGTGCCTGGGACAGGGGGGACACCGGGGAGCTGTTTTTT
CDR3: CAWDRGDTGELFF
V: TRBV30
J: TRBJ2-2
size: few
D: TRBD1

DNA: TGTGCCTGGATCCGCGGGCAGCCCTTCACAGATACGCAGTATTTT
CDR3: CAWIRGQPFTDTQYF
V: TRBV30
J: TRBJ2-3
size: -
D: -

DNA: TGCAGCGTTGGGGACAGTCCAGTTTCCTACGGCTACACCTTC
CDR3: CSVGDSPVSYGYTF
V: TRBV29-1
J: TRBJ1-2
size: few
D: TRBD1

DNA: TGCGCCAGCAGCTTGGATGGAGGGACAGGGTCCTACGAGCAGTACTTC
CDR3: CASSLDGGTGSYEQYF
V: TRBV5-1
J: TRBJ2-7
size: few
D: TRBD1

DNA: TGCAGCGTTGGCGGACTAGCGGGCTCCTACGAGCAGTACTTC
CDR3: CSVGGLAGSYEQYF
V: TRBV29-1
J: TRBJ2-7
size: few
D: TRBD2

DNA: TGTGCCAGCAGCTTAGACAACAGGGGGAGCTCCTACGAGCAGTACTTC
CDR3: CASSLDNRGSSYEQYF
V: TRBV7-9
J: TRBJ2-7
size: -
D: TRBD1

DNA: TGTGCCTGGGCTCTAAACTATTATGGCTACACCTTC
CDR3: CAWALNYYGYTF
V: TRBV30
J: TRBJ1-2
size: -
D: -

DNA: TGTGCCTGGAGTGTAAGAGGGGTCGCCTACAATGAGCAGTTCTTC
CDR3: CAWSVRGVAYNEQFF
V: TRBV30
J: TRBJ2-1
size: few
D: -

DNA: TGTGCCAGCAGCTTGCGGGACACCTACAATGAGCAGTTCTTC
CDR3: CASSLRDTYNEQFF
V: TRBV5-4
J: TRBJ2-1
size: -
D: -

DNA: TGTGCCAGCAGTCGGGGACTAGCGGGGGTAGAAGAGACCCAGTACTTC
CDR3: CASSRGLAGVEETQYF
V: TRBV5-4
J: TRBJ2-5
size: few
D: TRBD2

DNA: TGCAGCGTTGATACCCGCCGGACGCCGTACTCCTACGAGCAGTACTTC
CDR3: CSVDTRRTPYSYEQYF
V: TRBV29-1
J: TRBJ2-7
size: -
D: -

DNA: TGTGCCAGCAGTGAATTGTCGGCCTTGCAAGAGACCCAGTACTTC
CDR3: CASSELSALQETQYF
V: TRBV25-1
J: TRBJ2-5
size: -
D: -

DNA: TGCGCCAGCAGCCAAGTATCCGGGACACGAGATGAAAAACTGTTTTTT
CDR3: CASSQVSGTRDEKLFF
V: TRBV4-1
J: TRBJ1-4
size: -
D: -

DNA: TGTGCCAGCAGCTTTGACAGGGACACTGAAGCTTTCTTT
CDR3: CASSFDRDTEAFF
V: TRBV2
J: TRBJ1-1
size: -
D: TRBD1

DNA: TGTGCCAGCAGCCGCGGGAACCAGGGGGCGGAGACCCAGTACTTC
CDR3: CASSRGNQGAETQYF
V: TRBV4-2
J: TRBJ2-5
size: -
D: TRBD1

DNA: TGTGCCAGCAGCGTAGAGGGACAGGGAACCTATGGCTACACCTTC
CDR3: CASSVEGQGTYGYTF
V: TRBV9
J: TRBJ1-2
size: few
D: TRBD1

DNA: TGTGCCTGGTCCCTCGGCAGAACCAATCAGCCCCAGCATTTT
CDR3: CAWSLGRTNQPQHF
V: TRBV30
J: TRBJ1-5
size: -
D: -

DNA: TGTGCCTGGATGTCCCTAATATATGGCTACACCTTC
CDR3: CAWMSLIYGYTF
V: TRBV30
J: TRBJ1-2
size: -
D: -

DNA: TGTGCCTGGAGTCCGGGGCCGGCTAATTCACCCCTCCACTTT
CDR3: CAWSPGPANSPLHF
V: TRBV30
J: TRBJ1-6
size: -
D: -

DNA: TGCAGCGTGGCGTACCAGGGGGTGGAGTACTTC
CDR3: CSVAYQGVEYF
V: TRBV29-1
J: TRBJ2-4
size: -
D: TRBD1

DNA: -
CDR3: CSVFGSGKDYEQYF
V: TRBV29-1
J: TRBJ2-7
size: few
D: -

DNA: TGTGCCAGCAGCGCGAGCGGGGGAGACTACAATGAGCAGTTCTTC
CDR3: CASSASGGDYNEQFF
V: TRBV9
J: TRBJ2-1
size: few
D: TRBD2

DNA: TGTGCCAGCAGCGCTCCCTTCAGGGGCCTGGAGGAGACCCAGTACTTC
CDR3: CASSAPFRGLEETQYF
V: TRBV7-2
J: TRBJ2-5
size: few
D: -